Listed here are 19 T cell receptor beta chains from one sample, sequenced in a study of CD8+CD57+ T cells in acquired aplastic anemia (dated by TCRdb to 2016 to 2019). Sequencing instrument: Illumina HiSeq 2000. TCR beta VDJ combination and CDR3 sequence profiling used genomic DNA as the template. TCRdb handled the public reads itself, with Q25 trimming in fastp and clone calling in MiXCR, and kept productive beta chains. Each entry is one CDR3 protein sequence, shown with its most common DNA and genes. The sample records some 120,000 distinct CDR3 sequences, nearly 40% of which are singletons. About 3% of the sample belongs to the ten largest clones. Patients chosen for sequencing had shown expansion of CD8+CD57+ cells by flow cytometry. The specimen sequenced was sorted CD4+, CD8+, or CD8+CD57+ T cells (not recorded which) from PBMCs. The receptor source for this set is a human donor with aplastic anemia.

A word on this clonotype: Given a much more abundant clone one base away, this may be a read error. V is TRBV24-1 and J is TRBJ1-5; the match to TRBD1 covers 8 bases. Germline lookup yields CDR1 KGHDR and CDR2 SFDVKD. The CDR3 totals 14 residues. V dropped 3 bases and J dropped 6; count of bases not matched to a gene: 3. The CDR3 DNA follows: TGTGCCACCAGTGATCTCAGGGGGCTTCAGCCCCAGCATTTT. Protein product: CATSDLRGLQPQHF.

This clonotype was detected a few times. Possible read error: a much larger clone is one base away. The chain joins TRBV12-3 or TRBV12-4 to TRBJ2-1; possible D gene TRBD1, 6 bases. Trimming removed 8 bases at V and 2 bases at J, with 16 bases between. The CDR3 contains 15 residues. CDR3 in amino acids: CASSWVQGPYNEQFF. Here the CDR3 DNA reads TGTGCCAGCTCTTGGGTACAGGGTCCCTACAATGAGCAGTTCTTC.

Details on this clonotype: Given a much more abundant clone one base away, this may be a read error. The chain carries TRBV11-2 and TRBJ1-2; no firm D call. Germline V gives CDR1 SGHAT, CDR2 FQNNGV. The CDR3 totals 15 residues. This CDR3 is CARSPLKGPLGGYTF. The CDR3 bases are TGTGCCCGCAGTCCGTTGAAAGGGCCTCTGGGCGGCTACACCTTC.

This clonotype ranks as medium-sized. CDR3 sequence (DNA): TGTGCCACCAGCAGAGATGGGGTAGACTATGGCTACACCTTC. This codes for CATSRDGVDYGYTF. The rearrangement uses TRBV15 and TRBJ1-2; D is unresolved. The CDR3 is 14 residues long. V dropped 0 bases and J dropped 3 bases, with 8 bases sitting between them. The germline CDR1 and CDR2 sequences are LNHNV and YYDKDF (reference sequence).

The table lists this clonotype with a few counts. The chain links TRBV3-1 to TRBJ2-1; D not resolved. CDR1 LGHDT and CDR2 YNNKEL come from the germline V gene (reference sequence). V lost 4 bases and J lost 5, with 6 bases in between. The CDR3 spans 12 residues. CDR3 amino acids: CASSLYNNEQFF. CDR3 nucleotides: TGTGCCAGCAGCCTTTACAACAATGAGCAGTTCTTC.

The rearrangement joins TRBV6-1 to TRBJ1-1, with 10 positions matching TRBD1. The V and J ends lost 8 bases and 2 bases, in that order; junction bases with no gene match: 8. The germline V gene has CDR1 MNHNS and CDR2 SASEGT. There are 15 residues in the CDR3. CDR3 nucleotides: TGTGCCAGCGGGGGACAGGGGATTCGTAACACTGAAGCTTTCTTT. As protein: CASGGQGIRNTEAFF.

The rearrangement links TRBV2 to TRBJ2-7; perhaps TRBD2 as D (6 bases). Germline CDR1 SNHLY, CDR2 FYNNEI. V lost 5 bases, J lost 1 base, and 9 bases lay in between. The CDR3 contains 13 residues. The CDR3 DNA follows: TGTGCCAGCAGTCCGACTAGGTCCTACGAGCAGTACTTC. Translation gives CASSPTRSYEQYF.

The V call is TRBV2, the J call TRBJ1-5; 8 bases map to TRBD1. CDR1 and CDR2 from the germline V gene are SNHLY and FYNNEI. Trimming cost V 6 bases and J 4 bases; bases outside gene matches: 2. There are 13 residues in the CDR3. In nucleotides, the CDR3 is TGTGCCAGCAGGACAGGGGTGAATCAGCCCCAGCATTTT. This translates into CASRTGVNQPQHF. The complete variable domain, with remaining parts taken from reference TRBV2 and TRBJ1-5, reads EPEVTQTPSHQVTQMGQEVILRCVPISNHLYFYWYRQILGQKVEFLVSFYNNEISEKSEIFDDQFSVERPDGSNFTLKIRSTKLEDSAMYFCASRTGVNQPQHFGDGTRLSIL.

Points on this clonotype: This may be a read error: a much more frequent sequence differs by one nucleotide. Because it lacks the conserved phenylalanine or tryptophan at the end, this CDR3 is likely a read error. V and J are TRBV5-1 and TRBJ2-1; D not resolved. The ends were cut back, 3 bases at V and 0 bases at J, with 10 bases in the middle. Germline lookup yields CDR1 SGHRS and CDR2 YFSETQ. This CDR3 is 15 amino acids long. The CDR3 DNA follows: TGCGCCAGCAGCTCGACACAGAGCTCCTACAATGAGCAGTTCCTC. Residues: CASSSTQSSYNEQFL.

On this clonotype: This may stem from a read error, because a much larger clone lies one nucleotide away. This chain links TRBV5-1 with TRBJ2-3; maybe TRBD1 (6 bases). The germline CDR1 and CDR2 sequences are SGHRS and YFSETQ. The CDR3 is 14 amino acids. DNA for the CDR3: TGCGCCAGCAGCCTGCAGGGGTTAACAGATACGCGGTATTTT. Protein sequence: CASSLQGLTDTRYF.

This clonotype appeared many times. The chain uses TRBV28 and TRBJ1-5, with D unclear. The CDR3 loop spans 14 amino acids. With 5 bases removed from V and 6 bases from J, the gap between germline ends came to 14 bases. CDR1 and CDR2 from the germline V gene are MDHEN and SYDVKM. The CDR3 DNA reads as TGTGCCAGCAGTGAGACGACGGGCCCTCAGCCCCAGCATTTT. Protein product: CASSETTGPQPQHF.

The chain uses TRBV28 and TRBJ1-4; 10 bases are a match to TRBD1. V was pared by 4 bases and J by 6 bases, with 2 bases of the junction left unmatched. There are 14 residues in the CDR3. Germline CDR1 is MDHEN and CDR2 is SYDVKM. Here the CDR3 DNA reads TGTGCCAGCAGTTCGACAGGGGGCCATGAAAAACTGTTTTTT. Residues: CASSSTGGHEKLFF.

The rearrangement joins TRBV5-1 to TRBJ1-6; 9 bases map to TRBD1. Germline CDR1 and CDR2: SGHRS and YFSETQ. CDR3 length equals 16 residues. The V and J ends lost 4 bases and 6 bases, in that order; junction bases with no gene match: 8. CDR3 sequence (DNA): TGCGCCAGCAGCACCACAGGGGGCGCGGGTAATTCACCCCTCCACTTT. Protein: CASSTTGGAGNSPLHF.

Only a few counts were recorded for this clonotype. This rearrangement joins TRBV7-9 to TRBJ2-3, with no clear D. The germline V gene encodes CDR1 SEHNR and CDR2 FQNEAQ (reference sequence). Deletions cut 7 bases from V and 6 bases from J, with 8 bases between. The CDR3 runs 11 residues. The CDR3: CASTPKDTQYF. For the CDR3, the DNA is TGTGCCAGCACCCCCAAGGATACGCAGTATTTT.

The table lists this clonotype with many counts. The rearrangement links TRBV6-1 to TRBJ1-1, with no clear D. The ends were cut back, 2 bases at V and 1 base at J, with 11 bases in the middle. Germline CDR1 and CDR2: MNHNS and SASEGT. The CDR3 runs 15 residues. CDR3 coding DNA: TGTGCCAGCAGTGAAAAGGAGGTGAGGAACACTGAAGCTTTCTTT. It specifies CASSEKEVRNTEAFF.

This clonotype was detected ten times or more. The chain joins TRBV5-1 to TRBJ2-3; 10 bases are a match to TRBD1. This CDR3 comprises 15 residues. Germline lookup yields CDR1 SGHRS and CDR2 YFSETQ. The J segment lost 4 bases and the V segment lost 3 bases, leaving 5 bases of the junction unmatched. The CDR3 sequence is CASSYGTGVSDTQYF. CDR3 DNA sequence: TGCGCCAGCAGCTACGGGACAGGGGTATCAGATACGCAGTATTTT.

In this sample, this clonotype turned up a few times. V usage is TRBV7-3 and J usage is TRBJ1-2, with D uncertain. The CDR3 is 13 residues long. V lost 6 bases to trimming and J lost 5 bases, with 13 bases between them. The germline V gene encodes CDR1 SGHTA and CDR2 FQGTGA. The chain's CDR3 is CASSLGQIYGYTF. CDR3 bases: TGTGCCAGCAGTTTAGGTCAGATATATGGCTACACCTTC. The whole variable domain, remainder taken from reference TRBV7-3 and TRBJ1-2, is GAGVSQTPSNKVTEKGKYVELRCDPISGHTALYWYRQSLGQGPEFLIYFQGTGAADDSGLPNDRFFAVRPEGSVSTLKIQRTERGDSAVYLCASSLGQIYGYTFGSGTRLTVV.

This clonotype was counted once. The chain employs TRBV20-1 and TRBJ2-3; TRBD1 is a possible D gene (5 bases). V lost 5 bases to trimming and J lost 3 bases, with 6 bases between them. Germline V CDR1 and CDR2: DFQATT, SNEGSKA (reference sequence). The CDR3 has 11 residues. CDR3 bases: TGCAGTGCTGCAGGGACAGATACGCAGTATTTT. Translation gives CSAAGTDTQYF.

This clonotype was seen ten or more times. The rearrangement uses TRBV5-1 and TRBJ2-3; 7 nucleotides agree with TRBD1. The ends lost 4 bases at V and 2 bases at J; junction bases unmatched: 4. The CDR3 runs 14 residues. Germline V gene lookup returns CDR1 SGHRS and CDR2 YFSETQ. The CDR3 protein is CASSTGQVTDTQYF. The CDR3 DNA sequence: TGCGCCAGCAGCACAGGACAGGTCACAGATACGCAGTATTTT.